This TCR beta chain was sequenced in a study of tumor and adjacent non-tumor tissue in lung cancer. Whole-study context: Samples averaged about 4.2 million productive TCRbeta reads each. Regarding the study as a whole: Top 100 clones took a larger repertoire share in normal lung. Compared with tumor, normal lung showed significantly lower TCR diversity.

A note on this clonotype: The antigen remains undetermined. A junction boundary mismatches the germline segment, possibly from a read error.

A modified ARM-PCR protocol with three rounds of nested PCR amplified TCRbeta. Each CDR3 protein is one row after TCRdb ran MiXCR on the multiplex PCR reads. The table lists about 75,000 distinct CDR3 sequences, roughly 70% of them singletons. The CDR3 spans 13 residues. No cell sorting was done before RNA was extracted from the tissue. This non-tumor lung sample came from over 3 cm beyond the tumor edge. The rearrangement links TRBV12-3 or TRBV12-4 to TRBJ2-2; no reliable D call. Sample: distant non-tumor lung tissue. The TCR comes from a woman between 50 and 59 years old with non-small cell lung cancer. The CDR3 here is CASSLTGTGELFF. CDR3 in DNA: TGTGCCAGCAGTTTAACGGGCACTGGGGAACTGTTTTTT.